This passage covers 30 T cell receptor beta chains from one sample sequenced in a study of blood T cells in healthy people across ages. Primers used in a second PCR of roughly 6 to 11 cycles were a sample-barcoded 5' primer and a J-beta primer mix. TCRdb used MiXCR to reprocess the 5' RACE reads, holding one entry per CDR3 protein. The sample lists approximately 1.5 million distinct CDR3 sequences, about 32% occurring once. Material: blood. The receptors originated from a woman younger than 45 in good health.

The chain employs TRBV5-1 and TRBJ2-1, with D unclear. Trimming left V 3 bases short and J 0 bases short, with 10 bases between. The CDR3 loop spans 15 amino acids. The V gene's germline CDR1 is SGHRS and CDR2 YFSETQ. The CDR3, as DNA: TGCGCCAGCAGCTCTGACGTAAACTCCTACAATGAGCAGTTCTTC. This codes for CASSSDVNSYNEQFF.

The chain couples TRBV2 to TRBJ1-4, with D tentatively TRBD1 (5 bases). V was shortened by 1 base and J by 8 bases, with 14 bases between the two germline ends. Germline V gives CDR1 SNHLY, CDR2 FYNNEI. The CDR3 length is 15 residues. CDR3 in amino acids: CASSEDRGVGEKLFF. In DNA, the CDR3 is TGTGCCAGCAGTGAAGATCGGGGCGTAGGCGAAAAACTGTTTTTT.

The chain has TRBV7-3 and TRBJ2-1; 13 bases line up with TRBD2. CDR1 SGHTA and CDR2 FQGTGA come from the germline V gene. CDR3 length: 16 residues. J gave up 8 bases and V 1 base, and 5 bases lay outside the gene matches. DNA of the CDR3: TGTGCCAGCAGCTTAAGGGGACTAGCGGGACCCGATGAGCAGTTCTTC. Its protein is CASSLRGLAGPDEQFF.

The sample holds a few counts of this clonotype. The chain combines TRBV5-1 with TRBJ1-1; a possible D gene is TRBD1 (5 bases). This CDR3 contains 14 residues. Germline loops: CDR1 SGHRS, CDR2 YFSETQ. V was pared by 7 bases and J by 1 base, with 14 bases between. CDR3 region: CASVDGGANTEAFF. CDR3 DNA: TGCGCCAGCGTCGACGGAGGGGCGAACACTGAAGCTTTCTTT. Full variable domain (rest looked up from reference TRBV5-1 and TRBJ1-1): KAGVTQTPRYLIKTRGQQVTLSCSPISGHRSVSWYQQTPGQGLQFLFEYFSETQRNKGNFPGRFSGRQFSNSRSEMNVSTLELGDSALYLCASVDGGANTEAFFGQGTRLTVV.

This chain joins TRBV3-1 and TRBJ2-1; D tentatively reads TRBD1 or TRBD2 (5 bases each). The germline CDR1 and CDR2 sequences are LGHDT and YNNKEL (reference sequence). The CDR3 covers 18 residues. Deletions cut 0 bases from V and 2 bases from J, with 17 bases between. CDR3 coding DNA: TGTGCCAGCAGCCAAGATCGGGTAGTGGGGACCACCTACAATGAGCAGTTCTTC. Amino acid sequence: CASSQDRVVGTTYNEQFF.

This clonotype was seen a few times. V gene TRBV7-2 combines with J gene TRBJ2-3; 11 positions match TRBD2. The CDR3 has 15 residues. Per the germline V gene, CDR1 is SGHTA and CDR2 is FQGNSA. V lost 7 bases and J lost 3; bases outside the gene matches: 6. CDR3 region: CASTSGGRGTDTQYF. DNA of the CDR3: TGTGCCAGCACTAGCGGGGGGAGGGGGACAGATACGCAGTATTTT.

This clonotype appeared many times. This rearrangement joins TRBV4-1 to TRBJ2-1; D uncertain. Per the germline V gene, CDR1 is MGHRA and CDR2 is YSYEKL. Trimming took off 0 bases at V and 5 bases at J, with 11 bases between the two ends. This CDR3 is 15 amino acids long. In DNA form, the CDR3 reads TGCGCCAGCAGCCAAGATATGATCTGGAACAATGAGCAGTTCTTC. This translates into CASSQDMIWNNEQFF.

As DNA, the CDR3 is TGCAGTGCTAGGGAGGGAACCTACTATGGCTACACCTTC. Residues: CSAREGTYYGYTF. The chain couples TRBV20-1 to TRBJ1-2, with D hard to call. Germline CDR1 and CDR2: DFQATT and SNEGSKA (reference sequence). Deletions cut 3 bases from V and 3 bases from J, with 11 bases between. This CDR3 comprises 13 residues.

This clonotype has just a few counts. The chain carries TRBV27 and TRBJ1-2, with 9 bases fitting TRBD1. V lost 5 bases to trimming and J lost 3 bases; unmatched junction nucleotides: 4. Per germline, CDR1 MNHEY and CDR2 SMNVEV (reference sequence). This CDR3 spans 14 amino acids. The CDR3 loop reads CASSRGQGYYGYTF. CDR3 sequence (DNA): TGTGCCAGCAGTCGGGGACAGGGATACTATGGCTACACCTTC.

Comments on this clonotype: At one boundary the junction diverges from the germline segment, which might be a read error. The chain combines TRBV10-3 with TRBJ2-4; 8 bases are a match to TRBD1. Germline V gives CDR1 ENHRY, CDR2 SYGVKD. The CDR3 loop spans 12 amino acids. CDR3 nucleotide sequence: TGTACCATCAGATCTACAGGGGGTGAGCAGTACTTC. Translation: CTIRSTGGEQYF.

This clonotype has just a few counts. The chain recombines TRBV19 with TRBJ2-1, with D perhaps matching TRBD1 (6 bases). This CDR3 is built from 17 residues. Per the germline V gene, CDR1 is LNHDA and CDR2 is SQIVND (reference sequence). The V gene lost 4 bases and the J gene lost 9 bases, with 25 bases spanning the gap. CDR3 region: CASSKGLGLGGQGEQFF. The CDR3 nucleotides read TGTGCCAGTAGTAAGGGATTGGGTTTAGGGGGTCAGGGTGAGCAGTTCTTC.

The chain recombines TRBV20-1 with TRBJ2-3, with 8 nucleotides matching TRBD2. The CDR3 is 17 amino acids. In germline, CDR1 is DFQATT, CDR2 SNEGSKA (reference sequence). V shed 2 bases, J shed 6 bases, and the junction held 16 bases outside the gene matches. The CDR3 sequence is CSARPMAAGESYDTQYF. CDR3 sequence (DNA): TGCAGTGCTAGACCTATGGCAGCGGGAGAGAGTTACGATACGCAGTATTTT.

This clonotype was counted only a few times. The genes are TRBV30 and TRBJ1-2; D uncertain. Looked up from germline, CDR1 is GTSNPN and CDR2 is SVGIG (reference sequence). Trimming left V 0 bases short and J 7 bases short, with 6 bases between. The CDR3 is 11 residues long. CDR3 protein: CAWSVGAGYTF. As DNA, the CDR3 is TGTGCCTGGAGTGTTGGCGCTGGCTACACCTTC.

A few counts support this clonotype. The chain combines TRBV7-8 with TRBJ2-7, with D possibly matching TRBD1 (6 bases). Germline CDR1 reads SGHVS; CDR2 reads FQNEAQ. This CDR3 spans 16 amino acids. V was clipped by 1 base and J by 5 bases, with 18 bases between them. CDR3 sequence: CASSLGGARGVDEQYF. In DNA form, the CDR3 reads TGTGCCAGCAGCTTAGGTGGGGCCAGGGGAGTTGACGAGCAGTACTTC.

The CDR3 DNA sequence: TGTGCCAGCAGAGGTAGGGGCACAGGGTACGAGCAGTACTTC. Protein product: CASRGRGTGYEQYF. This chain links TRBV2 with TRBJ2-7; tentatively, D is TRBD1 (6 bases). Germline CDR1 reads SNHLY; CDR2 reads FYNNEI. The V gene lost 6 bases and the J gene lost 4 bases, with 16 bases spanning the gap. CDR3 length equals 14 residues.

This clonotype turned up a few times. The chain has TRBV3-1 and TRBJ2-5; D is possibly TRBD1 (7 bases). Deletions cut 3 bases from V and 3 bases from J, with 17 bases between. The CDR3 sequence is 16 residues long. Germline V gene lookup returns CDR1 LGHDT and CDR2 YNNKEL (reference sequence). The CDR3: CASSHRGAGSKETQYF. CDR3 bases: TGTGCCAGCAGCCACAGGGGGGCCGGTTCTAAAGAGACCCAGTACTTC.

This sequence joins TRBV4-1 and TRBJ1-5; TRBD1 is a possible D gene (6 bases). V was shortened by 5 bases and J by 0 bases, with 14 bases between the two germline ends. This CDR3 is 16 amino acids long. Germline values: CDR1 MGHRA, CDR2 YSYEKL. The CDR3 DNA reads as TGCGCCAGCAGCGGGGGACACTCACTTAGCAATCAGCCCCAGCATTTT. It encodes CASSGGHSLSNQPQHF.

This clonotype was counted only a few times. The chain couples TRBV5-1 to TRBJ2-1; D is undetermined. Trimming took off 0 bases at V and 0 bases at J, with 7 bases between the two ends. CDR1 is SGHRS and CDR2 is YFSETQ in the germline V gene. CDR3 length: 15 residues. CDR3 in DNA: TGCGCCAGCAGCTTGGAGTCGACCTCCTACAATGAGCAGTTCTTC. Amino acid sequence: CASSLESTSYNEQFF.

This clonotype was seen many times. The chain combines TRBV6-6 with TRBJ1-2; TRBD1 aligns across 11 bases. The J segment lost 6 bases and the V segment lost 2 bases, leaving 5 bases of the junction unmatched. CDR3 length: 15 residues. Germline-derived CDR1 and CDR2 are MNHNY and SVGAGI (reference sequence). The CDR3 protein is CASSYGQGAPNGYTF. The CDR3 nucleotides read TGTGCCAGCAGTTACGGACAGGGGGCACCAAATGGCTACACCTTC.

The chain recombines TRBV4-1 with TRBJ2-2; 7 bases match TRBD1. CDR3 length equals 18 residues. Germline V gene lookup returns CDR1 MGHRA and CDR2 YSYEKL. Losses at the gene ends were 1 base for V and 6 bases for J; bases not matched to a gene: 14. The CDR3 is CASSQGPGTVGVPGELFF. The CDR3 region has the DNA TGCGCCAGCAGCCAAGGTCCCGGGACAGTGGGAGTTCCCGGGGAGCTGTTTTTT.

This chain connects TRBV7-2 to TRBJ1-3; 8 bases align to TRBD1. Germline V lookup: CDR1 SGHTA, CDR2 FQGNSA. J lost 2 bases, V lost 1 base, and 10 bases had no gene match. CDR3 length: 18 amino acids. DNA of the CDR3: TGTGCCAGCAGCTTAGGCCCGGCAGGGGGCAGCACTGGAAACACCATATATTTT. Its protein product is CASSLGPAGGSTGNTIYF.

This clonotype showed up just a few times. The chain links TRBV6-5 to TRBJ2-7, with 7 bases identical to TRBD1. CDR1 is MNHEY, CDR2 SVGAGI, per germline. V shed 0 bases, J shed 4 bases, and the junction held 6 bases outside the gene matches. This CDR3 is 15 amino acids long. In DNA, the CDR3 is TGTGCCAGCAGTTACTCGAACAGGGGTGGATACGAGCAGTACTTC. It is translated as CASSYSNRGGYEQYF.

V gene TRBV6-2 or TRBV6-3 combines with J gene TRBJ1-5; the D gene is possibly TRBD1 (6 bases). The CDR3 is 16 residues long. Trimming shortened V by 4 bases and J by 0 bases, and 13 bases separated the two germline ends. CDR1 and CDR2 from the germline V gene are MNHEY and SVGEGT. CDR3 bases: TGTGCCAGCAGTTTTATCGGGACAAATAGCAATCAGCCCCAGCATTTT. Translating it yields CASSFIGTNSNQPQHF.

The chain has TRBV15 and TRBJ1-5; 7 bases are a match to TRBD1. This CDR3 region has 17 residues. Germline values: CDR1 LNHNV, CDR2 YYDKDF (reference sequence). The V gene end was trimmed by 0 bases and the J gene end by 5 bases; junction bases not matched to a gene: 10. CDR3 sequence reads: CATSREPTGNGDQPQHF. The CDR3 coding sequence is TGTGCCACCAGCAGAGAACCGACAGGGAACGGGGATCAGCCCCAGCATTTT.

The table lists this clonotype with a few counts. The chain joins TRBV5-1 to TRBJ2-5; 11 bases map to TRBD2. The CDR3 sequence is 17 residues long. Germline V lookup: CDR1 SGHRS, CDR2 YFSETQ. After removal of 3 bases from V and 0 bases from J, the junction contained 7 bases not matched to a gene. The CDR3 protein is CASSSPSGGMYQETQYF. CDR3 DNA: TGCGCCAGCAGCTCCCCTAGCGGGGGGATGTACCAAGAGACCCAGTACTTC.

The chain is built from TRBV12-3 or TRBV12-4 and TRBJ2-3; TRBD1 is a possible D gene (5 bases). V was clipped by 4 bases and J by 1 base, with 12 bases between them. This CDR3 is 15 amino acids long. CDR3 DNA sequence: TGTGCCAGCAGTTCTACAACAGGCGGCACAGATACGCAGTATTTT. Translation: CASSSTTGGTDTQYF.

This clonotype was observed a few times. The rearrangement uses TRBV20-1 and TRBJ2-1; D may be TRBD2 (6 bases). Trimming took 2 bases from V and 3 from J, leaving 14 bases between them. CDR3 size: 15 residues. Germline V gives CDR1 DFQATT, CDR2 SNEGSKA (reference sequence). CDR3 bases: TGCAGTGCTAGACACCGGGACTTCGTCTACAATGAGCAGTTCTTC. It specifies CSARHRDFVYNEQFF.

This chain connects TRBV27 to TRBJ2-1, with D perhaps matching TRBD1 (6 bases). This CDR3 has 15 amino acids. The V end was cut by 6 bases, the J end by 4 bases, with 16 bases between. Germline loops: CDR1 MNHEY, CDR2 SMNVEV (reference sequence). CDR3 sequence (DNA): TGTGCCAGCAGCCCTGGGGACAACTCTTACAATGAGCAGTTCTTC. This encodes CASSPGDNSYNEQFF.

This clonotype was recorded a few times. V gene TRBV20-1 combines with J gene TRBJ1-1; tentative D call: TRBD1 (6 bases). V shed 4 bases and J shed 1 base, with 16 bases lying between them. The CDR3 spans 15 residues. CDR1 DFQATT and CDR2 SNEGSKA come from the germline V gene (reference sequence). CDR3 DNA: TGCAGTGCTATCTCGGGGTCGACAGGGAACACTGAAGCTTTCTTT. Encoded protein: CSAISGSTGNTEAFF.

The rearrangement joins TRBV7-9 to TRBJ1-2, with 7 bases that match TRBD1. V was clipped by 5 bases and J by 8 bases; unmatched bases: 20. The germline V gene encodes CDR1 SEHNR and CDR2 FQNEAQ (reference sequence). The CDR3 has 17 amino acids. In DNA form, the CDR3 reads TGTGCCAGCAGCCCCACTGACAAGGGACAGTCTGTAGGAGGCTACACCTTC. This gives the protein CASSPTDKGQSVGGYTF. Full variable domain (outside the CDR3, taken from reference TRBV7-9 and TRBJ1-2): DTGVSQNPRHKITKRGQNVTFRCDPISEHNRLYWYRQTLGQGPEFLTYFQNEAQLEKSRLLSDRFSAERPKGSFSTLEIQRTEQGDSAMYLCASSPTDKGQSVGGYTFGSGTRLTVV.